Listed here are 29 T cell receptor beta chains from one sample, sequenced in a study of regulatory T cells in long-lasting Graves disease. As for time point: newly diagnosed GD, antithyroid drugs for less than 3 months. RNA isolated from PBMCs was used to make the TCR library. Arm-PCR of CDR3 regions and iRepertoire HTBI primers were used to build TCR beta libraries. A single record per CDR3 protein comes from TCRdb applying MiXCR to the multiplex PCR reads. The sample lists more than 300,000 distinct CDR3 sequences, around 15% occurring once. This material consisted of peripheral blood mononuclear cells (PBMCs), taken at new diagnosis, from a patient treated with antithyroid drugs. All receptors derive from a female donor with Graves disease.

With respect to this clonotype: A much bigger clone sits one base away, suggesting this may be a read error. J is TRBJ1-1 and V is TRBV28; D is ambiguous. CDR1 and CDR2 (germline): MDHEN, SYDVKM. CDR3 size: 11 residues. CDR3 coding DNA: TGTTCCAGCGGCTGGAGCACTGAAGCTTTCTTT. Its protein is CSSGWSTEAFF.

Many counts were recorded for this clonotype. The gene calls are TRBV18 and TRBJ2-5; the D gene is possibly TRBD2 (5 bases). V gave up 5 bases and J gave up 3 bases, with 7 bases separating them. Germline assignment: CDR1 KGHSH and CDR2 LQKENI. This CDR3 spans 12 amino acids. The CDR3 is CASSWTEETQYF. CDR3 nucleotide sequence: TGTGCCAGCTCATGGACTGAAGAGACCCAGTACTTC.

There are many counts of this clonotype. The V call is TRBV4-3, the J call TRBJ1-1; no reliable D call. The CDR3 has 15 amino acids. Germline V gene sequence: CDR1 LGHNA, CDR2 YSLEER. V was pared by 0 bases and J by 1 base, with 9 bases between. The CDR3 is CASSQDGLGNTEAFF. In DNA form, the CDR3 reads TGCGCCAGCAGCCAAGATGGGCTAGGGAACACTGAAGCTTTCTTT.

This clonotype was recorded at least ten times. The CDR3 loop is CASSLVPDSNQPQHF. The CDR3, as DNA: TGCGCCAGCAGCTTGGTACCCGATAGCAATCAGCCCCAGCATTTT. This chain links TRBV5-1 with TRBJ1-5; D remains ambiguous. This CDR3 is 15 amino acids long. The ends were cut back, 0 bases at V and 0 bases at J, with 7 bases in the middle. Germline lookup yields CDR1 SGHRS and CDR2 YFSETQ.

This clonotype was seen a few times. The chain uses TRBV2 and TRBJ2-2; 9 nucleotides line up with TRBD2. Germline CDR1 is SNHLY and CDR2 is FYNNEI. The CDR3 has 17 residues. J lost 1 base, V lost 4 bases, and 7 bases had no gene match. CDR3 sequence: CASSVGREGRNTGELFF. The CDR3 bases are TGTGCCAGCAGTGTCGGGCGGGAGGGCCGGAACACCGGGGAGCTGTTTTTT.

The V gene is TRBV30, the J gene TRBJ1-4; 7 nucleotides align to TRBD1. CDR1 GTSNPN and CDR2 SVGIG come from the germline V gene (reference sequence). The CDR3 totals 15 residues. V lost 0 bases to trimming and J lost 5 bases; unmatched junction nucleotides: 6. The CDR3 sequence: CAWSVQGGGNEKLFF. DNA for the CDR3: TGTGCCTGGAGTGTACAAGGAGGGGGCAATGAAAAACTGTTTTTT.

This clonotype occurred many times. This sequence joins TRBV2 and TRBJ1-1; D remains ambiguous. The CDR3 runs 13 residues. Germline lookup yields CDR1 SNHLY and CDR2 FYNNEI. Trimming shortened V by 7 bases and J by 6 bases, and 15 bases separated the two germline ends. The CDR3 is CASNVNARAEAFF. The DNA of the CDR3 is TGTGCCAGCAATGTAAACGCGCGGGCTGAAGCTTTCTTT. Full variable domain (missing parts from reference TRBV2 and TRBJ1-1): EPEVTQTPSHQVTQMGQEVILRCVPISNHLYFYWYRQILGQKVEFLVSFYNNEISEKSEIFDDQFSVERPDGSNFTLKIRSTKLEDSAMYFCASNVNARAEAFFGQGTRLTVV.

This clonotype was detected many times. This chain uses TRBV12-3 or TRBV12-4 with TRBJ2-3; D may be TRBD1 or TRBD2 (5 bases each). This CDR3 comprises 13 residues. Trimming removed 7 bases from V and 4 bases from J, with 12 bases in between. In DNA form, the CDR3 reads TGTGCCAGCACTCTCCTGGGGGCAGATACGCAGTATTTT. Amino acids: CASTLLGADTQYF.

Of note for this clonotype: The junction departs from germline at one end; a sequencing error may be responsible. This sequence joins TRBV4-3 and TRBJ1-2; perhaps TRBD1 as D (6 bases). Germline V gene lookup returns CDR1 LGHNA and CDR2 YSLEER. The CDR3 loop spans 14 amino acids. The CDR3 sequence is CASSQAGVNYGYTF. The CDR3 DNA reads as TGTGCCAGCAGCCAAGCAGGGGTTAACTATGGCTACACCTTC.

The chain couples TRBV12-3 or TRBV12-4 to TRBJ2-6; D uncertain. The CDR3 runs to 15 residues. Trimming left V 2 bases short and J 2 bases short, with 7 bases between. The CDR3 here is CASSLWGTGANVLTF. CDR3 bases: TGTGCCAGCAGTTTATGGGGAACTGGGGCCAACGTCCTGACTTTC.

The table lists this clonotype with a few counts. The rearrangement joins TRBV7-2 to TRBJ2-7, with 8 bases aligning to TRBD2. This CDR3 region has 17 residues. The germline V gene encodes CDR1 SGHTA and CDR2 FQGNSA. With V trimmed by 0 bases and J by 0 bases, 7 bases remained unmatched. CDR3 in amino acids: CASSLASGSLSSYEQYF. The CDR3 nucleotides are TGTGCCAGCAGCTTAGCGAGCGGGAGCCTTTCCTCCTACGAGCAGTACTTC.

This clonotype was seen at least ten times. The V gene is TRBV6-2 or TRBV6-3, the J gene TRBJ2-7; 10 nucleotides match TRBD1. The CDR3 is 15 residues long. V shed 1 base, J shed 5 bases, and the junction held 5 bases outside the gene matches. Germline V CDR1 and CDR2: MNHEY, SVGEGT. The DNA of the CDR3 is TGTGCCAGCAGTTACTACGGACAGGGGGATCACGAGCAGTACTTC. Encoded protein: CASSYYGQGDHEQYF.

This clonotype showed up many times. The rearrangement joins TRBV2 to TRBJ1-2, with a weak D call TRBD1 (6 bases). Germline CDR1 and CDR2: SNHLY and FYNNEI. This CDR3 has 15 amino acids. The ends were cut back, 6 bases at V and 3 bases at J, with 17 bases in the middle. DNA for the CDR3: TGTGCCAGCAGCGACCCCACAGGGAAGGACTATGGCTACACCTTC. This gives the protein CASSDPTGKDYGYTF.

This clonotype occurred many times. The chain employs TRBV28 and TRBJ2-6, with 7 bases fitting TRBD1. Germline V gene sequence: CDR1 MDHEN, CDR2 SYDVKM. Trimming removed 10 bases from V and 2 bases from J; junction bases left unmatched: 8. This CDR3 is 15 amino acids long. CDR3 coding DNA: TGTGCCACCTGGGACAGTGTAACTGGGGCCAACGTCCTGACTTTC. Protein: CATWDSVTGANVLTF.

The CDR3 region is CASSYSPHGVTGELFF. The DNA for the CDR3 is TGTGCCAGCAGTTACTCCCCTCATGGGGTTACCGGGGAGCTGTTTTTT. The chain joins TRBV6-2 or TRBV6-3 to TRBJ2-2, with no clear D. The CDR3 sequence is 16 residues long. The V end lost 0 bases, the J end lost 5 bases, and 13 bases lay between the germline ends. CDR1 and CDR2 (germline): MNHEY, SVGEGT.

This clonotype was counted a few times. The chain uses TRBV6-5 and TRBJ2-2; TRBD1 matches 7 bases. The germline V gene has CDR1 MNHEY and CDR2 SVGAGI. This CDR3 is 17 amino acids long. With V trimmed by 4 bases and J by 2 bases, 10 bases remained unmatched. The CDR3 nucleotides are TGTGCCAGCAGTTCCGGGACAGTATTTTATAACACCGGGGAGCTGTTTTTT. It specifies CASSSGTVFYNTGELFF.

The chain links TRBV19 to TRBJ2-4, with 7 positions matching TRBD1. V was clipped by 0 bases and J by 4 bases; unmatched bases: 12. Germline CDR1 and CDR2: LNHDA and SQIVND (reference sequence). This CDR3 is built from 18 residues. CDR3 region: CASSIDSATGDRKNIQYF. In nucleotides, the CDR3 is TGTGCCAGTAGTATAGATTCGGCCACAGGGGATAGGAAAAACATTCAGTACTTC.

This clonotype was picked up many times. The gene calls are TRBV20-1 and TRBJ1-6; D gene ambiguous. The CDR3 has 14 amino acids. The germline gives CDR1 DFQATT, CDR2 SNEGSKA (reference sequence). V was clipped by 0 bases and J by 7 bases, with 10 bases between them. The CDR3 sequence is CSARDVEVNSPLHF. The CDR3 DNA reads as TGCAGTGCTAGAGACGTAGAAGTAAATTCACCCCTCCACTTT.

The chain links TRBV5-4 to TRBJ2-5; 10 bases align to TRBD2. In germline, CDR1 is SGHNT, CDR2 YYREEE (reference sequence). V shed 9 bases, J shed 2 bases, and the junction held 7 bases outside the gene matches. The CDR3 loop spans 14 amino acids. As DNA, the CDR3 is TGTGCCACTCGGAGCGGGAGGGCTCAAGAGACCCAGTACTTC. Translated: CATRSGRAQETQYF.

The table lists this clonotype with a few counts. This rearrangement joins TRBV12-3 or TRBV12-4 to TRBJ1-4; D remains unclear. CDR3 length: 13 residues. Trimming stripped 2 bases from V and 4 bases from J, with 5 bases between. This CDR3 is CASSLSHNEKLFF. CDR3 bases: TGTGCCAGCAGTTTATCCCATAATGAAAAACTGTTTTTT.

This clonotype has only a few counts. Given a much more abundant clone one base away, this may be a read error. J is TRBJ2-7 and V is TRBV5-1; weak D call: TRBD1 (6 bases). CDR3 length: 16 amino acids. Looked up from germline, CDR1 is SGHRS and CDR2 is YFSETQ. V lost 2 bases to trimming and J lost 7 bases, with 22 bases between them. The CDR3 here is CASSLSTGTSYNEQYF. CDR3 DNA sequence: TGCGCCAGCAGCTTAAGTACAGGGACGTCCTACAATGAGCAGTACTTC.

This sequence joins TRBV7-9 and TRBJ1-1, with D tentatively TRBD1 (6 bases). V lost 6 bases and J 6 bases, leaving 20 bases between the germline ends. The CDR3 runs 15 residues. Germline CDR1 reads SEHNR; CDR2 reads FQNEAQ (reference sequence). In DNA form, the CDR3 reads TGTGCCAGCAGATTAACCGGGACAACCGGTCCTGAAGCTTTCTTT. Encoded protein: CASRLTGTTGPEAFF.

In its sample, this clonotype was seen many times. The V gene is TRBV5-1, the J gene TRBJ2-4; D is ambiguous. V dropped 0 bases and J dropped 6 bases, with 10 bases sitting between them. The germline CDR1 and CDR2 sequences are SGHRS and YFSETQ. CDR3 length: 14 amino acids. CDR3 amino acids: CASSLAAGRNIQYF. CDR3 coding DNA: TGCGCCAGCAGCTTGGCGGCCGGCAGAAACATTCAGTACTTC.

This clonotype was observed at least ten times. V is TRBV9 and J is TRBJ2-3; 7 nucleotides line up with TRBD2. CDR3 length: 14 amino acids. The junction had 6 bases not matched to a gene; V was cut back by 4 bases and J by 4 bases. CDR1 is SGDLS and CDR2 is YYNGEE in the germline V gene. DNA for the CDR3: TGTGCCAGCAGCCGGGACTACACGGCAGATACGCAGTATTTT. Protein sequence: CASSRDYTADTQYF.

This chain joins TRBV30 and TRBJ2-2; weak D call: TRBD2 (6 bases). There are 14 residues in the CDR3. Germline CDR1 is GTSNPN and CDR2 is SVGIG (reference sequence). V dropped 1 base and J dropped 4 bases, with 10 bases sitting between them. Here the CDR3 reads CAWSATSLTGELFF. CDR3 DNA sequence: TGTGCCTGGAGTGCCACTAGCCTCACCGGGGAGCTGTTTTTT.

This clonotype showed up many times. The CDR3 reads CASSRPDRTYNEQFF. CDR3 nucleotides: TGTGCCAGCAGCCGACCAGACAGGACTTACAATGAGCAGTTCTTC. This sequence joins TRBV13 and TRBJ2-1; D possibly corresponds to TRBD1 (6 bases). This CDR3 region has 15 residues. Trimming left V 5 bases short and J 4 bases short, with 15 bases between. The germline CDR1 and CDR2 sequences are PRHDT and FYEKMQ (reference sequence).

This clonotype was detected ten times or more. The genes are TRBV12-3 or TRBV12-4 and TRBJ1-2; D gene unclear. Deletions cut 4 bases from V and 5 bases from J, with 5 bases between. This CDR3 has 11 residues. The CDR3 sequence: CASSSPYGYTF. CDR3 sequence (DNA): TGTGCCAGCAGTTCACCTTATGGCTACACCTTC.

This clonotype turned up a few times. The chain has TRBV4-1 and TRBJ2-7, with a weak D call TRBD1 (6 bases). V lost 3 bases and J lost 4, with 13 bases in between. Germline CDR1 reads MGHRA; CDR2 reads YSYEKL. The CDR3 loop spans 14 amino acids. The CDR3 protein is CASSQLLQGYEQYF. CDR3 sequence (DNA): TGCGCCAGCAGCCAGCTCCTCCAGGGGTACGAGCAGTACTTC.

This clonotype was detected many times. The genes are TRBV7-9 and TRBJ1-2; no clear D gene. This CDR3 region has 12 residues. From germline, CDR1 is SEHNR and CDR2 FQNEAQ (reference sequence). With 7 bases removed from V and 0 bases from J, the gap between germline ends came to 6 bases. Here the CDR3 reads CASNRANYGYTF. CDR3 DNA: TGTGCCAGCAACAGAGCTAACTATGGCTACACCTTC.